A single sample gave rise to the 17 T cell receptor beta chains below, sequenced in a study of human T cells and chemical hapten exposure. TCRdb reprocessed the RACE reads with MiXCR, giving one entry per CDR3 protein. The sample consists of about 110,000 distinct CDR3 sequences, less than 45% of them appearing once. Time point specified: patch test 3, about 24 weeks after DPC sensitization. Indicated treatment: therapeutic diphenylcyclopropenone sensitization with weekly scalp DPC. The source was whole blood, collected in connection with sensitization to the hapten diphenylcyclopropenone (DPC). The receptor set was obtained from a middle-aged man with alopecia areata. Some clones in this sample may be carry-over from other donors' samples.

A few counts support this clonotype. The V and J genes are TRBV29-1 and TRBJ1-2; D possibly corresponds to TRBD1 (6 bases). V was clipped by 7 bases and J by 8 bases, with 20 bases between them. Germline lookup yields CDR1 SQVTM and CDR2 ANQGSEA. The CDR3 contains 13 residues. The CDR3 loop is CSATLTGPGGYTF. CDR3 bases: TGCAGCGCCACCCTGACAGGACCTGGAGGCTACACCTTC.

J is TRBJ2-1 and V is TRBV19; a possible D gene is TRBD1 (6 bases). Trimming took 4 bases from V and 7 from J, leaving 14 bases between them. This CDR3 is built from 14 residues. Germline CDR1 reads LNHDA; CDR2 reads SQIVND (reference sequence). The CDR3 DNA sequence: TGTGCCAGTAGTAAGACAGGAGATTCGAATGAGCAGTTCTTC. Translation: CASSKTGDSNEQFF.

This clonotype was detected once. The rearrangement uses TRBV10-3 and TRBJ2-7; the match to TRBD1 covers 10 bases. CDR3 length: 13 residues. With 4 bases clipped from V and 5 bases from J, the junction kept 2 bases outside the gene matches. Germline values: CDR1 ENHRY, CDR2 SYGVKD. This chain's CDR3 is CAISGQGAHEQYF. CDR3 sequence (DNA): TGTGCCATCAGTGGACAGGGGGCGCACGAGCAGTACTTC.

This clonotype was seen a handful of times. The chain joins TRBV4-3 to TRBJ1-1; 9 bases map to TRBD1. Germline CDR1 is LGHNA and CDR2 is YSLEER. V trimming: 0 bases; J trimming: 5 bases; junction bases outside the gene matches: 4. The CDR3 runs to 15 residues. The CDR3 loop is CASSQDRQGGTEAFF. The CDR3 nucleotides read TGCGCCAGCAGCCAAGATCGACAGGGGGGGACTGAAGCTTTCTTT.

This rearrangement joins TRBV7-2 to TRBJ1-5, with no clear D. Germline loops: CDR1 SGHTA, CDR2 FQGNSA. The CDR3 length is 15 residues. With 5 bases removed from V and 0 bases from J, the gap between germline ends came to 11 bases. The CDR3 reads CASSPQLYSNQPQHF. CDR3 coding DNA: TGTGCCAGCAGCCCCCAGCTGTATAGCAATCAGCCCCAGCATTTT.

The genes are TRBV6-2 or TRBV6-3 and TRBJ2-7; 7 nucleotides agree with TRBD1. This CDR3 is 15 amino acids long. The trim removed 2 bases at V and 4 bases at J, leaving 8 bases unmatched. Per germline, CDR1 MNHEY and CDR2 SVGEGT. The CDR3 reads CASSYDGTDFYEQYV. DNA of the CDR3: TGTGCCAGCAGTTACGACGGGACAGACTTTTACGAGCAGTACGTC.

The chain couples TRBV27 to TRBJ2-6; D gene ambiguous. The CDR3 consists of 14 residues. V lost 4 bases and J 0 bases, leaving 4 bases between the germline ends. Germline assignment: CDR1 MNHEY and CDR2 SMNVEV (reference sequence). This chain's CDR3 is CASSWDSGANVLTF. The CDR3 DNA sequence: TGTGCCAGCAGTTGGGACTCTGGGGCCAACGTCCTGACTTTC.

This clonotype was seen more than once but under ten times. The CDR3 DNA reads as TGTGCCAGCAGTCCCGGCAGCTCTGGAAACACCATATATTTT. Residues: CASSPGSSGNTIYF. This sequence joins TRBV28 and TRBJ1-3; D is unresolved. The germline V gene has CDR1 MDHEN and CDR2 SYDVKM. The CDR3 is made up of 14 amino acids. The V end was cut by 5 bases, the J end by 0 bases, with 8 bases between.

The rearrangement links TRBV6-4 to TRBJ2-6; D uncertain. With 2 bases removed from V and 0 bases from J, the gap between germline ends came to 17 bases. Germline CDR1 and CDR2: MRHNA and SNTAGT. CDR3 length equals 19 residues. In DNA form, the CDR3 reads TGTGCCAGCAGTGACCTAACCGGTGGTGATATCTCTGGGGCCAACGTCCTGACTTTC. Amino acids: CASSDLTGGDISGANVLTF.

The chain uses TRBV20-1 and TRBJ2-7; TRBD2 might be the D (6 bases). The CDR3 contains 13 residues. Germline CDR1 DFQATT, CDR2 SNEGSKA (reference sequence). With 8 bases removed from V and 0 bases from J, the gap between germline ends came to 14 bases. The CDR3 sequence: CSSGGSYSYEQYF. The CDR3 DNA reads as TGCAGTTCCGGGGGTAGTTACTCCTACGAGCAGTACTTC.

The V and J genes are TRBV4-3 and TRBJ2-1; 7 nucleotides match TRBD2. The V gene end was trimmed by 4 bases and the J gene end by 7 bases; junction bases not matched to a gene: 4. CDR3 length equals 13 residues. CDR1 and CDR2 (germline): LGHNA, YSLEER. The CDR3: CASSPRGSNEQFF. CDR3 coding DNA: TGCGCCAGCAGCCCGCGCGGGAGTAATGAGCAGTTCTTC.

This chain joins TRBV3-1 and TRBJ2-3; possible D gene TRBD2, 7 bases. The CDR3 loop spans 16 amino acids. In germline, CDR1 is LGHDT, CDR2 YNNKEL (reference sequence). Between the trimmed V and J ends, which lost 0 bases and 2 bases, there was a span of 12 bases. CDR3 amino acids: CASSQDPAGHTDTQYF. In DNA, the CDR3 is TGTGCCAGCAGCCAAGATCCAGCGGGACACACAGATACGCAGTATTTT.

This clonotype was counted a few times. The V and J genes are TRBV10-3 and TRBJ2-3; D is undetermined. V lost 9 bases, J lost 2 bases, and 9 bases lay in between. The CDR3 extends over 12 amino acids. Germline V lookup: CDR1 ENHRY, CDR2 SYGVKD. As DNA, the CDR3 is TGTGCCATAGGGTTTAACACAGATACGCAGTATTTT. Translating gives CAIGFNTDTQYF.

The V gene is TRBV12-3 or TRBV12-4, the J gene TRBJ1-1; no reliable D call. The CDR3 has 13 amino acids. Between the trimmed V and J ends, which lost 1 base and 8 bases, there was a span of 11 bases. CDR3 residues: CASSLGTTLEAFF. For the CDR3, the DNA is TGTGCCAGCAGTTTAGGGACGACTTTGGAAGCTTTCTTT.

This clonotype was observed a few times. The V and J genes are TRBV10-3 and TRBJ2-3; D remains unclear. The CDR3 covers 13 residues. V was shortened by 4 bases and J by 3 bases, with 8 bases between the two germline ends. Germline assignment: CDR1 ENHRY and CDR2 SYGVKD. The CDR3 reads CAISGAPTDTQYF. The CDR3 DNA reads TGTGCCATCAGTGGCGCCCCAACAGATACGCAGTATTTT.

Only a few counts were recorded for this clonotype. This sequence joins TRBV7-9 and TRBJ1-1, with D possibly being TRBD1 (6 bases). The CDR3 extends over 13 amino acids. The germline gives CDR1 SEHNR, CDR2 FQNEAQ (reference sequence). With 4 bases removed from V and 11 bases from J, the gap between germline ends came to 17 bases. The CDR3 DNA follows: TGTGCCAGCAGCTCTACAGGGACCCTGCCTGCTTTCTTT. Translation gives CASSSTGTLPAFF.

This clonotype was seen a few times. This rearrangement joins TRBV3-1 to TRBJ2-3, with TRBD2 matching over 9 bases. The CDR3 extends over 16 amino acids. Germline CDR1 is LGHDT and CDR2 is YNNKEL (reference sequence). The junction had 4 bases not matched to a gene; V was cut back by 0 bases and J by 3 bases. The chain's CDR3 is CASSQDLTSGTDTQYF. CDR3 nucleotide sequence: TGTGCCAGCAGCCAAGACCTGACTAGCGGAACAGATACGCAGTATTTT.